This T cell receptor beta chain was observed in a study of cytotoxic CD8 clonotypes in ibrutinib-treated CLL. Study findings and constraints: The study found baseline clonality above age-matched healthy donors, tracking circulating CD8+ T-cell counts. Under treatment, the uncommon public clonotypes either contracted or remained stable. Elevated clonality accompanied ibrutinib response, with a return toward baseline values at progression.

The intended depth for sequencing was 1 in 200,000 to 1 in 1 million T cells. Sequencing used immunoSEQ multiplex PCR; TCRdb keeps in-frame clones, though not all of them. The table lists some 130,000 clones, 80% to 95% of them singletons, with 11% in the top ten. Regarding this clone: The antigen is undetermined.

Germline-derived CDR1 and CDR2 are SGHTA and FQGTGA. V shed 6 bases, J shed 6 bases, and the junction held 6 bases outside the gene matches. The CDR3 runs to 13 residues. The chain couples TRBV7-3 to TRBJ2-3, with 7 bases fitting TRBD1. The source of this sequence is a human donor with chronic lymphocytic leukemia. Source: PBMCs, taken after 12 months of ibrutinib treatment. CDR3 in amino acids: CASSYQGDDTQYF. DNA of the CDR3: TGTGCCAGCAGTTATCAGGGGGATGATACGCAGTATTTT.